Given below is one T cell receptor beta chain in context. There are 14 residues in the CDR3. Germline V gene lookup returns CDR1 SGHDT and CDR2 YYEEEE. J lost 2 bases, V lost 3 bases, and 3 bases had no gene match. The sample comes from a study of OX40 agonist ivuxolimab in advanced cancers. Sequencing used immunoSEQ multiplex PCR; TCRdb keeps in-frame clones, though not all of them. There are more than 15,000 clones in the sample; over 75% occur only once, and under 35% lies in the top ten. The chain joins TRBV5-6 to TRBJ1-1; 8 positions match TRBD1. The sample was CD4+ or CD8+ T cells sorted from blood, taken in a trial of the OX40 agonist ivuxolimab. This receptor was obtained from an adult with an advanced solid tumor such as melanoma, head and neck, liver or kidney cancer. The CDR3 sequence: CASSSAGGNTEAFF. As DNA, the CDR3 is TGTGCCAGCAGCTCGGCAGGGGGCAACACTGAAGCTTTCTTT.